What follows is one TCR beta chain and its context. At one of its ends the junction is not consistent with the germline gene, which may arise from a read error. The data were taken from a study of T cells in Graves' hyperthyroidism and ophthalmopathy. This CDR3 is built from 19 residues. Germline V lookup: CDR1 KGHDR, CDR2 SFDVKD. There were TCR beta CDR3 regions amplified from RNA transcripts. The study used the HTBI primer set for a first-round RT-PCR of the TCR CDR3. One entry per CDR3 protein, called by TCRdb with MiXCR from the multiplex PCR reads. The sample consists of a few hundred thousand distinct CDR3 sequences, about 14% of them appearing once.

V gene TRBV24-1 combines with J gene TRBJ2-3, with a possible D match to TRBD2 (7 bases). This TCR derives from a middle-aged woman with Graves' hyperthyroidism that later progressed to Graves' ophthalmopathy. Source material: blood. CDR3 in DNA: TGTGCCACCAGTGACCTCGGACAGCCTGGGACTATTAGCACAGATACGCAGAATTTT. This translates into CATSDLGQPGTISTDTQNF.